The 2 T cell receptor beta chains reported below all come from one sample, sequenced in a study of memory CD4+ T cells and cytomegalovirus serostatus. Assay: immunoSEQ multiplex PCR; the TCRdb copy retains only in-frame clones and omits some. The table includes around 57,000 clones, 80% detected once. The sort gate was single viable CD3+CD4+CD8-CD45RO+ cells for memory CD4+ T cells. Sequences were obtained from memory CD4+ T cells from blood. These receptors all stem from an adult in good health and CMV-seronegative. Some clones in this sample may be carry-over from other donors' samples.

This chain uses TRBV30 with TRBJ1-5; 7 bases are a match to TRBD1. CDR1 and CDR2 from the germline V gene are GTSNPN and SVGIG (reference sequence). The CDR3 spans 14 residues. The V and J ends lost 6 bases and 6 bases, in that order; junction bases with no gene match: 11. Here the CDR3 DNA reads TGTGCCTGTCAAAACAGGGGTCCGGGTCAGCCCCAGCATTTT. Residues: CACQNRGPGQPQHF.

The chain links TRBV9 to TRBJ1-1; the D gene is possibly TRBD1 (5 bases). The germline V and J ends were trimmed by 2 bases and 7 bases, with 18 bases remaining between them. CDR1 is SGDLS, CDR2 YYNGEE, per germline. The CDR3 has 15 residues. The DNA of the CDR3 is TGTGCCAGCAGCGTCGGGTGGGGGATTTCCTATGAAGCTTTCTTT. Its translation: CASSVGWGISYEAFF.